Sequencing of this T cell receptor (beta chain) was carried out in a study of beta chain features in type 1 diabetes. Study-wide points: Resolution of whether HLA type affects TCRB rearrangement was not achieved here. Cells with high TCR expression could be over-represented by cDNA sequencing. Patients with Type 1 diabetes showed moderately but significantly shorter TCRB CDR3s in all four CD4+ subsets. Researchers caution that PCR might favor shorter templates, equally among patients and controls.

Expressed TCRB transcripts were sequenced after all isolated RNA was converted to cDNA. This table comes from immunoSEQ multiplex PCR, and its TCRdb copy is limited to in-frame clones, with some not included. The profile shows about 120,000 clones, 15% to 20% of them singletons. The CDR3 is 13 amino acids. V shed 3 bases and J 5 bases; nucleotides not matched to a gene: 6. Looked up from germline, CDR1 is SQVTM and CDR2 is ANQGSEA. In this sample, this clone turned up a few times. Its cognate antigen is unknown. Once sorted, every population was more than 95% pure. The source material was central memory CD4+ T cells from blood. The chain employs TRBV29-1 and TRBJ1-1; TRBD1 matches 7 bases. This receptor was taken from a man aged 25 to 45 with type 1 diabetes. CDR3 coding DNA: TGCAGCGTTGATGAACAGGGACAGACTGAAGCTTTCTTT. As protein: CSVDEQGQTEAFF.